The entry that follows covers one TCR beta chain sequence. The specificity of this receptor is unknown. No base-level quality is on record; no much larger clone is a single base apart. The source of the sample is a study of blood T cell repertoires in COVID-19 (dated by TCRdb to the early 2020s). Context from the whole study: Samples from collaborators originated in the United States, Italy and Spain and spanned both the acute and convalescent phases of COVID-19. Subjects who had been exposed to COVID-19, were actively infected with it, or had recovered from it provided the deeply sampled blood TCRbeta repertoires that made up the dataset. HLA class I and class II types, where available, came from metadata supplied by the sample provider rather than from assay-based typing. The material from the prospective study consisted of cDNA or gDNA derived from T cells, B-cell-depleted T cells, or PBMCs. Sample metadata almost always included a de-identified subject ID, COVID-19 status, age in years and sex. The samples were drawn from the first 160 participants of the ongoing ImmuneRACE study and from 950 to 1,500 subjects provided by 6 global collaborators. The repertoires were released in a freely available public database intended as a resource for research on the immune response to SARS-CoV-2. Results and caveats for the whole study, not just this receptor: The amount of clinical and demographic metadata varied by source and participant and was provided uncurated.

As encoded in the germline V gene (reference sequence), CDR1 is LNHNV while CDR2 is YYDKDF. Measured from the cysteine to the phenylalanine, the CDR3 is 16 residues long. Only the CDR3 DNA is retained, 48 bases long and in frame from the first base. At the junction V is shortened by 0 bases and J by 2 bases, with 11 bases in between. Whole blood was collected in K2EDTA tubes by collaborating institutions according to the institutions' own protocols. Collaborator samples were shipped for TCRbeta analysis as frozen whole blood, isolated PBMCs, or DNA extracted from either sample type. The immunoSEQ Assay, a bias-controlled multiplex PCR, was used to amplify TCRbeta CDR3 regions from genomic DNA. The published analysis was carried out like this. Nucleated cell counts per sample were estimated from amplification of reference gene primers within the assay. To quantify the absolute abundance of each unique TCRbeta CDR3 rearrangement, sequence reads were collapsed and filtered. For each sample, productive Simpson clonality was calculated by taking the square root of Simpson's diversity index across productive rearrangements. TCRdb carries this immuneACCESS record with in-frame sequences only. Its versions omit some clonotypes, under half of them owing to an unresolved V gene in the studies checked, with the rest unexplained. D and trimming were read from the DNA, whereas the V and J calls and clone size are those reported in that table. This sample comprises 200,000 to 250,000 clones, approximately 85% of them detected only once. Of the sample, 7.6% is held by the ten largest clones.

Recombination connected TRBV15 to TRBJ1-5; there is no confident call for the D gene. Sequenced sample: peripheral blood. The source is a woman in her forties or fifties with active or convalescent COVID-19. The CDR3 loop reads CATSRDSRRRNQPQHF. The DNA sequence follows: TGTGCCACCAGCAGAGATAGCCGACGACGCAATCAGCCCCAGCATTTT.